This T cell receptor beta chain is drawn from a study of T cell changes during pregnancy in multiple sclerosis (dated by TCRdb to between 2018 and 2020). Background on the whole study: Changes in the T cell repertoire over the course of pregnancy were examined in this study in women with multiple sclerosis.

Library generation was performed with the immunoSEQ multiplex PCR assay. TCRdb's version of the immuneACCESS table is confined to in-frame rearrangements and falls short of the full clone set. An unresolved V gene accounts for under half of the shortfall where checked; the remainder is of unknown origin. In all, the sample holds about 30,000 clones, and roughly nine tenths of those were seen once. The biggest ten clones account for 3.5% to 4.5% of the sample. As to this clone: Its antigen is still unknown. The sample holds no much larger clone one base away, and base qualities are not on file.

The CDR3 starts with the cysteine, ends with the phenylalanine, and has 17 residues. The only DNA kept is the CDR3, 51 bases in frame from the first base. V is pared back by 7 bases and J by 3 bases, with 24 bases lying between the germline termini. Reading the germline V gene (reference sequence) gives CDR1 LNHDA and CDR2 SQIVND. Source: CD8+ T cells from peripheral blood mononuclear cells, taken in the second trimester of pregnancy. This receptor was obtained from a female donor with multiple sclerosis, enrolled in a pregnancy study. The chain links TRBV19 with TRBJ1-1, and perhaps TRBD1 as D gene, on 6 matching bases. The encoded CDR3 is CASKSWTVPLLDTEAFF. The DNA reads as follows: TGTGCCAGTAAGTCTTGGACAGTGCCGCTACTTGACACTGAAGCTTTCTTT.